Each of the 18 T cell receptor beta chains below was sequenced from the same sample in a study of cytomegalovirus exposure and HLA in healthy donors. With 60 Vbeta and 13 Jbeta primers, the PCR was carried out. Here immunoSEQ multiplex PCR was the method, and the copy in TCRdb shows in-frame clones only, minus some. Its listing shows 180,000 or so clones. Sequencing was carried out using PBMCs. The receptor source for this set is a boy younger than 18 in good health and CMV-seronegative.

J is TRBJ1-5 and V is TRBV30; D call uncertain. The V end lost 0 bases, the J end lost 1 base, and 13 bases lay between the germline ends. The germline V gene encodes CDR1 GTSNPN and CDR2 SVGIG (reference sequence). The CDR3 loop spans 16 amino acids. CDR3 residues: CAWSVPRQSSNQPQHF. CDR3 bases: TGTGCCTGGAGTGTACCCCGACAAAGCAGCAATCAGCCCCAGCATTTT.

The chain employs TRBV4-2 and TRBJ2-7; 11 bases map to TRBD2. J lost 1 base, V lost 0 bases, and 2 bases had no gene match. The CDR3 covers 16 residues. Germline V gene sequence: CDR1 LGHNA, CDR2 YNFKEQ. The CDR3 here is CASSQDIAGGSYEQYF. The CDR3 nucleotides read TGTGCCAGCAGCCAAGACATAGCGGGGGGGTCCTACGAGCAGTACTTC.

The V call is TRBV2, the J call TRBJ2-2, with D perhaps TRBD2 (7 bases). The germline V gene has CDR1 SNHLY and CDR2 FYNNEI. CDR3 length equals 15 residues. V was trimmed by 8 bases and J by 5 bases, leaving 18 bases between them. The chain's CDR3 is CASLRGAVLTGELFF. As DNA, the CDR3 is TGTGCCAGCTTACGGGGGGCCGTTCTTACCGGGGAGCTGTTTTTT.

The chain carries TRBV15 and TRBJ1-5; 7 bases map to TRBD1. This CDR3 spans 15 amino acids. V lost 1 base and J lost 5; bases outside the gene matches: 5. Germline CDR1 reads LNHNV; CDR2 reads YYDKDF (reference sequence). As DNA, the CDR3 is TGTGCCACCAGCAGAGGCACAGGGGAGCATCAGCCCCAGCATTTT. Residues: CATSRGTGEHQPQHF.

This chain connects TRBV14 to TRBJ2-3; D is possibly TRBD1 (5 bases). V was trimmed by 1 base and J by 3 bases, leaving 14 bases between them. CDR3 length: 16 amino acids. Germline CDR1 reads SGHDN; CDR2 reads FVKESK. Written as DNA, the CDR3 is TGTGCCAGCAGCCAAGGATGGGGCCTGGGGACAGATACGCAGTATTTT. This gives the protein CASSQGWGLGTDTQYF.

V usage is TRBV5-1 and J usage is TRBJ1-1; D perhaps matches TRBD1 (6 bases). CDR1 SGHRS and CDR2 YFSETQ come from the germline V gene. The CDR3 consists of 17 residues. The V and J ends lost 0 bases and 0 bases respectively, with 15 bases between them. The CDR3 nucleotides are TGCGCCAGCAGCTTGGCACAGCAGGGGACCATGAACACTGAAGCTTTCTTT. Its translation is CASSLAQQGTMNTEAFF.

The rearrangement links TRBV15 to TRBJ1-5, with D possibly matching TRBD1 (5 bases). The germline V gene encodes CDR1 LNHNV and CDR2 YYDKDF (reference sequence). The CDR3 runs to 16 residues. Trimming took off 1 base at V and 3 bases at J, with 13 bases between the two ends. CDR3 DNA: TGTGCCACCAGCAGAGGGCAGGGAGGCCTCAATCAGCCCCAGCATTTT. Encoded protein: CATSRGQGGLNQPQHF.

This chain's CDR3 is CASSLVGGKGEQFF. In DNA form, the CDR3 reads TGTGCCAGCAGCTTAGTAGGGGGCAAAGGTGAGCAGTTCTTC. The J gene is TRBJ2-1, the V gene TRBV7-8; 7 nucleotides align to TRBD1. Germline values: CDR1 SGHVS, CDR2 FQNEAQ. The V gene end was trimmed by 1 base and the J gene end by 9 bases; junction bases not matched to a gene: 6. This CDR3 comprises 14 residues.

The chain combines TRBV9 with TRBJ2-5; 9 bases fit TRBD2. CDR3 length: 15 residues. With 4 bases clipped from V and 4 bases from J, the junction kept 8 bases outside the gene matches. Germline loops: CDR1 SGDLS, CDR2 YYNGEE. The CDR3 nucleotides are TGTGCCAGCAGCTATTCGATTAGCGGGGGAGAGACCCAGTACTTC. Encoded protein: CASSYSISGGETQYF.

This chain links TRBV4-2 with TRBJ1-1, with TRBD1 as a possible D gene (6 bases). The CDR3 runs to 16 residues. The V end lost 0 bases, the J end lost 2 bases, and 13 bases lay between the germline ends. Germline V gene lookup returns CDR1 LGHNA and CDR2 YNFKEQ. CDR3 protein: CASSQETGLGNTEAFF. CDR3 nucleotide sequence: TGTGCCAGCAGCCAAGAAACAGGGTTGGGCAACACTGAAGCTTTCTTT.

V usage is TRBV9 and J usage is TRBJ1-6, with D possibly being TRBD1 (6 bases). Germline CDR1 SGDLS, CDR2 YYNGEE. The CDR3 is 13 amino acids. V was clipped by 4 bases and J by 8 bases, with 10 bases between them. The CDR3 sequence: CASSTRQDSPLHF. CDR3 sequence (DNA): TGTGCCAGCAGCACCAGACAGGATTCACCCCTCCACTTT.

This CDR3 reads CASKSGRDEQFF. CDR3 in DNA: TGTGCCAGCAAGTCCGGGAGGGATGAGCAGTTCTTC. The chain joins TRBV25-1 to TRBJ2-1; 8 bases are shared with TRBD2. The V gene end was trimmed by 7 bases and the J gene end by 8 bases; junction bases not matched to a gene: 4. The CDR3 is made up of 12 amino acids. Germline values: CDR1 MGHDK, CDR2 SYGVNS.

V is TRBV6-6 and J is TRBJ1-2; 7 nucleotides match TRBD1. Germline trimming cut 4 bases from V and 2 bases from J; bases unmatched to any gene: 1. CDR1 is MNHNY and CDR2 is SVGAGI in the germline V gene (reference sequence). This CDR3 has 13 residues. For the CDR3, the DNA is TGTGCCAGCAGTTGGGACAGCAACTATGGCTACACCTTC. It yields the protein CASSWDSNYGYTF.

The chain recombines TRBV18 with TRBJ1-5, with a weak D call TRBD1 (5 bases). Germline CDR1 is KGHSH and CDR2 is LQKENI. Trimming removed 2 bases at V and 5 bases at J, with 10 bases between. The CDR3 consists of 14 residues. CDR3 loop: CASSPSGVDQPQHF. The CDR3, as DNA: TGTGCCAGCTCACCATCGGGGGTAGATCAGCCCCAGCATTTT.

The rearrangement uses TRBV7-8 and TRBJ1-2, with 9 bases matching TRBD1. The length of the CDR3 is 15 residues. Germline values: CDR1 SGHVS, CDR2 FQNEAQ. Germline trimming cut 5 bases from V and 5 bases from J; bases unmatched to any gene: 9. The CDR3 coding sequence is TGTGCCAGCAGCGCGAGTTCCGGGACAGGGTATGGCTACACCTTC. Its translation: CASSASSGTGYGYTF.

The V and J genes are TRBV4-1 and TRBJ1-5; D uncertain. The CDR3 length is 18 residues. Trimming removed 3 bases from V and 0 bases from J, with 18 bases in between. Germline V gene sequence: CDR1 MGHRA, CDR2 YSYEKL. Written as DNA, the CDR3 is TGCGCCAGCAGCCAGGGCGAAATCCCTAAAAATAGCAATCAGCCCCAGCATTTT. Translating gives CASSQGEIPKNSNQPQHF.

J is TRBJ1-1 and V is TRBV6-6, with D hard to call. Germline V CDR1 and CDR2: MNHNY, SVGAGI (reference sequence). V gave up 7 bases and J gave up 4 bases, with 16 bases separating them. This CDR3 has 14 residues. CDR3 nucleotides: TGTGCCAGCAATTGGCTCCAGGCCCCCACTGAAGCTTTCTTT. Protein: CASNWLQAPTEAFF.

The rearrangement links TRBV6-1 to TRBJ2-3; 10 nucleotides line up with TRBD2. Germline CDR1 reads MNHNS; CDR2 reads SASEGT. J was trimmed by 1 base and V by 4 bases; bases with no gene match: 5. This CDR3 is built from 16 residues. The chain's CDR3 is CASSASAGGGTDTQYF. The DNA for the CDR3 is TGTGCCAGCAGTGCTTCAGCGGGGGGGGGCACAGATACGCAGTATTTT.